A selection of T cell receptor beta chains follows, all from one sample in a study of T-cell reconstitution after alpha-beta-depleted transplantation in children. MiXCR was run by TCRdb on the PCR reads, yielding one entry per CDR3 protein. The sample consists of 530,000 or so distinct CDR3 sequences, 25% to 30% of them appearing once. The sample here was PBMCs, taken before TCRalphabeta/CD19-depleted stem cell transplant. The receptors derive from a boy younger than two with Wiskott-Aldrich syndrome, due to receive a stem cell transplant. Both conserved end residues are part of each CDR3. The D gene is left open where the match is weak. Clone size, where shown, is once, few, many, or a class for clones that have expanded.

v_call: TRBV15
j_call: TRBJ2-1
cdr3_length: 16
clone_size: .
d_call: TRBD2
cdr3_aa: CATSRAGTSADNEQFF
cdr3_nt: TGTGCCACCAGCAGAGCCGGGACTAGCGCCGACAATGAGCAGTTCTTC

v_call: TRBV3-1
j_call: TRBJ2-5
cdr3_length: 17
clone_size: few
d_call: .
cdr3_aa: CASSKNRLTEAQETQYF
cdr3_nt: TGTGCCAGCAGCAAAAACAGACTCACTGAAGCACAAGAGACCCAGTACTTC

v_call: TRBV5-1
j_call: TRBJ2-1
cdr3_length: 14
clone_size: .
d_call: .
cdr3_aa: CASSTARGCDEQFF
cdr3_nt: TGCGCCAGCAGCACGGCCAGGGGTTGCGATGAGCAGTTCTTC

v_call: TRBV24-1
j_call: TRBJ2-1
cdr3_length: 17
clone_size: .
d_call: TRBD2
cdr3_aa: CATSTQDLRGIYNEQFF
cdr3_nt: TGTGCCACCAGTACCCAAGATTTGCGGGGGATCTACAATGAGCAGTTCTTC

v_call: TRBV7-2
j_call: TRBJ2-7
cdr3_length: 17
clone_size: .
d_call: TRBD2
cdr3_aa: CASSPRGALAGNYEQYF
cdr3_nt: TGTGCCAGCAGCCCCCGGGGTGCCCTAGCGGGAAACTACGAGCAGTACTTC

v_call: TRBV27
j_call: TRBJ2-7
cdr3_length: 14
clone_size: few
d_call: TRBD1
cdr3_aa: CASSYTGVGYEQYF
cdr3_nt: TGTGCCAGCAGTTATACAGGGGTCGGCTACGAGCAGTACTTC

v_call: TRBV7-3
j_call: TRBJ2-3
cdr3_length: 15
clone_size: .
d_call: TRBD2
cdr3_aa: CASSPRGVRTDTQYF
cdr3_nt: TGTGCCAGCAGCCCGCGGGGGGTGCGCACAGATACGCAGTATTTT

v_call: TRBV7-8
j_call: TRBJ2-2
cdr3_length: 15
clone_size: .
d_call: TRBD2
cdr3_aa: CASSSLAGDIGELFF
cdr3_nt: TGTGCCAGCAGCTCACTAGCGGGAGATATCGGGGAGCTGTTTTTT

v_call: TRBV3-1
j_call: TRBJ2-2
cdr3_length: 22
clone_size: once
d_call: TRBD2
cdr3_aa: CASSQKPKVGTSGRPESGELFF
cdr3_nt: TGTGCCAGCAGCCAAAAACCTAAGGTCGGGACTAGCGGGAGACCCGAGAGCGGGGAGCTGTTTTTT

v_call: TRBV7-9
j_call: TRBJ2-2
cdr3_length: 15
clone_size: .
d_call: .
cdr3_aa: CASSLAGDDTGELFF
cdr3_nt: TGTGCCAGCAGCTTAGCAGGGGACGACACCGGGGAGCTGTTTTTT

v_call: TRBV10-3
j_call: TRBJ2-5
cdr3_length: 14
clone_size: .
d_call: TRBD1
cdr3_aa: CAISAGTVGETQYF
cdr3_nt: TGTGCCATCAGTGCCGGGACAGTTGGAGAGACCCAGTACTTC

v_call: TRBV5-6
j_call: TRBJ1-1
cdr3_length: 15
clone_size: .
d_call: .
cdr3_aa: CASSLSGALFLGAFF
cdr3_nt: TGTGCCAGCAGCTTGTCGGGGGCTCTCTTTCTGGGAGCTTTCTTT

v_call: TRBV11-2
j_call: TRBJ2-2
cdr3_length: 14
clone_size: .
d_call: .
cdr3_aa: CASSLEGFTGELFF
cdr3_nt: TGTGCCAGCAGCTTAGAGGGCTTCACCGGGGAGCTGTTTTTT

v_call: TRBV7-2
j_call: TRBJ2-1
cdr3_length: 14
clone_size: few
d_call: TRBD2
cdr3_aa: CASSSGLVWDEQFF
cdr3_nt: TGTGCCAGCAGCTCGGGACTAGTATGGGATGAGCAGTTCTTC

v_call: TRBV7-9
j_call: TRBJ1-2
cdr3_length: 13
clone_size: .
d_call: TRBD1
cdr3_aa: CASRRTGHYGYTF
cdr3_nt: TGTGCCAGCAGACGGACAGGCCACTATGGCTACACCTTC

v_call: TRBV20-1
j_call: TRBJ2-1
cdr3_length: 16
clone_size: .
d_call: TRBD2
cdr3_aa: CSASLAGGSSYNEQFF
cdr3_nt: TGCAGTGCTAGCCTTGCGGGAGGGAGCTCCTACAATGAGCAGTTCTTC

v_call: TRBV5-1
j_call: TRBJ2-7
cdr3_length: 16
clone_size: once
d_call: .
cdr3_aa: CASSLYPGEGPYEQYF
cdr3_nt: TGCGCCAGCAGCTTGTATCCGGGAGAAGGGCCCTACGAGCAGTACTTC

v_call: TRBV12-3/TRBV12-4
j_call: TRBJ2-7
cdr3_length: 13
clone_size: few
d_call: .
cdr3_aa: CASRTRLDGEQYF
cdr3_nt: TGTGCCAGCAGAACTAGACTTGACGGGGAGCAGTACTTC

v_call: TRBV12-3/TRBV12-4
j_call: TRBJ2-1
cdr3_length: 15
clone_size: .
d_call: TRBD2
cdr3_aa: CASSLSGGREGEQFF
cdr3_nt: TGTGCCAGCAGTTTATCTGGCGGGAGGGAGGGTGAGCAGTTCTTC

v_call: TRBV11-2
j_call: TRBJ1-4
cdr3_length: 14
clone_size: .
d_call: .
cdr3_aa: CASSRGGLGEKLFF
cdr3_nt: TGTGCCAGCAGCCGCGGGGGCCTAGGTGAAAAACTGTTTTTT